The entry below describes one T cell receptor (beta chain). The antigen is not known. This entry belongs to a study of cytomegalovirus exposure and HLA in healthy donors. Findings and limits, study-wide: CMV serostatus was the sole immune exposure information available. Analyses of presence/absence relied on an assumption of roughly uniform sequencing depth across donors.

It was with 60 Vbeta and 13 Jbeta primers that the PCR ran. Per the original data handling: Later reanalysis found tens of millions of unique TCR beta chains, roughly 9.9 million of them shared. Method: immunoSEQ multiplex PCR; TCRdb's copy keeps in-frame clones and lacks some. Clonal size and the V and J genes are those of that table, whereas D and trimming came from the DNA. The sample yields tens of thousands of clones, roughly 63% seen once. CDR3 length: 13 residues. Germline V lookup: CDR1 KGHSH, CDR2 LQKENI. The ends were cut back, 6 bases at V and 3 bases at J, with 11 bases in the middle. The V gene is TRBV18, the J gene TRBJ2-5, with D perhaps TRBD1 (5 bases). The clonotype originates from a woman aged 50 to 65 in good health and CMV-seropositive. Sequencing used PBMCs. This CDR3 reads CASSPGREETQYF. The CDR3 DNA reads as TGTGCCAGCTCCCCCGGCAGGGAAGAGACCCAGTACTTC.